The 3 T cell receptor beta chains presented below share a single source sample, sequenced in a study of cytomegalovirus exposure and HLA in healthy donors. Primers included in the PCR were 60 Vbeta and 13 Jbeta primers. The repertoire was sequenced with immunoSEQ multiplex PCR; TCRdb's copy has only in-frame clones and lacks some. This table has 150,000 to 200,000 clones, approximately 84% appearing once. Sequencing was carried out using PBMCs. All receptors derive from a man between 25 and 39 years old in good health and CMV-seronegative.

This rearrangement joins TRBV27 to TRBJ2-7; no clear D. Germline-derived CDR1 and CDR2 are MNHEY and SMNVEV (reference sequence). V was pared by 4 bases and J by 4 bases, with 5 bases between. This CDR3 region has 11 residues. CDR3 nucleotide sequence: TGTGCCAGCAGTTCTTTTTACGAGCAGTACTTC. It translates to CASSSFYEQYF.

This chain joins TRBV9 and TRBJ2-1, with 14 bases lining up with TRBD2. This CDR3 has 18 residues. V lost 3 bases, J lost 8 bases, and 13 bases stayed unmatched. Germline CDR1 reads SGDLS; CDR2 reads YYNGEE. CDR3 nucleotide sequence: TGTGCCAGCAGCGCCTCGACTAGCGGGGGGGCCATGTCTCATGAGCAGTTCTTC. Protein product: CASSASTSGGAMSHEQFF.

There are a few counts of this clone. The chain links TRBV5-6 to TRBJ1-2, with 7 bases matching TRBD1. The V segment lost 4 bases and the J segment 5 bases; nucleotides outside the gene matches: 5. Germline V CDR1 and CDR2: SGHDT, YYEEEE. This CDR3 region has 13 residues. In nucleotides, the CDR3 is TGTGCCAGCAGCCGGGACAGACGGTATGGCTACACCTTC. It codes for CASSRDRRYGYTF.